This TCR beta chain was identified during a study of Graves' ophthalmopathy and Graves' hyperthyroidism. Study as a whole: Ahead of any treatment, peripheral blood was obtained at the initial diagnosis.

Study-wide results and limits: In blood, most expanded thyroid clonotypes above 0.001 frequency were also detected.

Comments on this clonotype: Its antigen is not known.

CDR1 and CDR2 from the germline V gene are MDHEN and SYDVKM. V was clipped by 3 bases and J by 0 bases, with 9 bases between them. The CDR3 extends over 14 amino acids. Amplification targeted the TCR beta CDR3 regions, with RNA transcripts as the source material. HTBI-primed RT-PCR formed the first round, and a multiplex PCR formed the second. TCRdb used MiXCR to reprocess the multiplex PCR reads, holding one entry per CDR3 protein. Of 170,000 or so distinct CDR3 sequences listed, 37% are singletons. Clinical symptoms, serum thyroxine, TRAb, thyroid ultrasound and orbital computed tomography determined diagnosis.

The source material was peripheral blood. J is TRBJ2-7 and V is TRBV28; no definite D call. The clonotype comes from a woman in her 40s with Graves' ophthalmopathy. In nucleotides, the CDR3 is TGTGCCAGCAGTTTCTCCATCAACTCCTACGAGCAGTACTTC. Translation gives CASSFSINSYEQYF.